These 21 T cell receptor beta chains originate from one sample sequenced in a study of T cell responses to AZD1222 COVID-19 vaccine. Sequencing used immunoSEQ multiplex PCR; TCRdb keeps in-frame clones, though not all of them. The sample records fewer than 300,000 clones, 85% to 95% being singletons. The sample in question was peripheral blood, obtained on day 0 of AZD1222 vaccination. These receptors all stem from an adult in good health.

The J gene is TRBJ2-3, the V gene TRBV6-2 or TRBV6-3; no clear D. The CDR3 spans 13 residues. Deletions cut 4 bases from V and 0 bases from J, with 5 bases between. Looked up from germline, CDR1 is MNHEY and CDR2 is SVGEGT. CDR3 in amino acids: CASSSFSTDTQYF. The CDR3, as DNA: TGTGCCAGCAGTTCCTTTAGCACAGATACGCAGTATTTT.

This clone was counted once. The chain links TRBV6-1 to TRBJ1-6; D uncertain. Per germline, CDR1 MNHNS and CDR2 SASEGT. Trimming shortened V by 2 bases and J by 8 bases, and 13 bases separated the two germline ends. There are 15 residues in the CDR3. CDR3 nucleotide sequence: TGTGCCAGCAGTGAATACAAGACGGCGGATTCACCCCTCCACTTT. Translation gives CASSEYKTADSPLHF.

The rearrangement links TRBV5-4 to TRBJ2-7; D gene ambiguous. Looked up from germline, CDR1 is SGHNT and CDR2 is YYREEE (reference sequence). The V gene lost 0 bases and the J gene lost 7 bases, with 8 bases spanning the gap. CDR3 size: 12 residues. CDR3 sequence: CASSLEVGEQYF. The CDR3 bases are TGTGCCAGCAGCTTGGAGGTCGGGGAGCAGTACTTC.

The gene calls are TRBV2 and TRBJ2-7, with a possible D match to TRBD1 (5 bases). V was clipped by 7 bases and J by 0 bases, with 13 bases between them. This CDR3 spans 14 amino acids. Germline CDR1 and CDR2: SNHLY and FYNNEI. The CDR3 here is CASTEGAYSYEQYF. The DNA of the CDR3 is TGTGCCAGCACCGAAGGGGCCTACTCCTACGAGCAGTACTTC.

This chain joins TRBV5-4 and TRBJ2-3, with TRBD2 matching 15 bases. The ends lost 4 bases at V and 2 bases at J; junction bases unmatched: 11. Germline-derived CDR1 and CDR2 are SGHNT and YYREEE (reference sequence). CDR3 length: 19 residues. The CDR3 loop is CASSPGTSGRLSFTDTQYF. The CDR3 DNA reads TGTGCCAGCAGCCCGGGGACTAGCGGGAGGTTATCTTTCACAGATACGCAGTATTTT. Complete variable domain (other parts from reference TRBV5-4 and TRBJ2-3): ETGVTQSPTHLIKTRGQQVTLRCSSQSGHNTVSWYQQALGQGPQFIFQYYREEENGRGNFPPRFSGLQFPNYSSELNVNALELDDSALYLCASSPGTSGRLSFTDTQYFGPGTRLTVL.

The chain couples TRBV2 to TRBJ2-7; 8 positions match TRBD2. Germline CDR1 and CDR2: SNHLY and FYNNEI. Losses at the gene ends were 8 bases for V and 9 bases for J; bases not matched to a gene: 15. CDR3 length: 14 residues. CDR3 residues: CASGGGGRTLWQYF. The CDR3 DNA sequence: TGTGCCAGCGGAGGCGGGGGGAGGACTCTTTGGCAGTACTTC.

V and J are TRBV5-4 and TRBJ2-5; D is possibly TRBD1 (5 bases). Germline V gene data show CDR1 as SGHNT and CDR2 as YYREEE (reference sequence). Trimming took off 4 bases at V and 2 bases at J, with 12 bases between the two ends. The CDR3 has 14 amino acids. CDR3 loop: CASSPWGEQETQYF. The CDR3 nucleotides read TGTGCCAGCAGCCCTTGGGGCGAACAAGAGACCCAGTACTTC.

The chain recombines TRBV5-5 with TRBJ2-7, with D maybe TRBD1 (5 bases). Looked up from germline, CDR1 is SGHKS and CDR2 is YYEKEE (reference sequence). CDR3 length: 14 amino acids. V shed 0 bases and J shed 3 bases, with 10 bases lying between them. The CDR3 sequence is CASSLDHTGYEQYF. The DNA of the CDR3 is TGTGCCAGCAGCTTGGATCATACAGGCTACGAGCAGTACTTC.

The CDR3: CASSQEDGARNQPQHF. CDR3 nucleotides: TGTGCCAGCAGCCAAGAGGACGGGGCACGTAATCAGCCCCAGCATTTT. V gene TRBV4-2 combines with J gene TRBJ1-5, with D perhaps matching TRBD1 (5 bases). The CDR3 totals 16 residues. CDR1 and CDR2 from the germline V gene are LGHNA and YNFKEQ. The germline V and J ends were trimmed by 0 bases and 4 bases, with 13 bases remaining between them.

This clone was detected only once. The chain uses TRBV5-6 and TRBJ2-7; possible D gene TRBD2, 5 bases. The germline V gene encodes CDR1 SGHDT and CDR2 YYEEEE. V lost 3 bases and J 5 bases, leaving 9 bases between the germline ends. CDR3 length equals 12 residues. CDR3 protein: CASSSTGDEQYF. CDR3 in DNA: TGTGCCAGCAGCTCCACCGGGGACGAGCAGTACTTC.

This chain joins TRBV28 and TRBJ2-7; D call uncertain. Trimming pared 3 bases from V and 0 bases from J, leaving 12 bases between. Germline-derived CDR1 and CDR2 are MDHEN and SYDVKM. CDR3 length: 15 residues. This CDR3 is CASSFPSADSYEQYF. CDR3 DNA: TGTGCCAGCAGTTTTCCAAGCGCCGACTCCTACGAGCAGTACTTC.

The chain carries TRBV28 and TRBJ1-2; TRBD1 aligns across 9 bases. The CDR3 extends over 15 amino acids. The germline V gene has CDR1 MDHEN and CDR2 SYDVKM. Trimming cost V 4 bases and J 4 bases; bases outside gene matches: 7. CDR3 amino acids: CASSSRDRAGYGYTF. In DNA form, the CDR3 reads TGTGCCAGCAGTTCACGGGACAGGGCGGGCTATGGCTACACCTTC.

The J gene is TRBJ2-7, the V gene TRBV19; possibly TRBD2 for D (7 bases). This CDR3 contains 16 residues. Trimming left V 6 bases short and J 5 bases short, with 23 bases between. The germline V gene encodes CDR1 LNHDA and CDR2 SQIVND (reference sequence). The CDR3 DNA reads TGTGCCAGTAGAAGCCAGGAGGGGGGGAGACTGGACGAGCAGTACTTC. This codes for CASRSQEGGRLDEQYF.

The V call is TRBV28, the J call TRBJ2-3, with D unclear. CDR3 length equals 16 residues. CDR1 and CDR2 (germline): MDHEN, SYDVKM. Trimming left V 5 bases short and J 1 base short, with 16 bases between. CDR3 in DNA: TGTGCCAGCAGTGCCGCCATATATCCTCGCACAGATACGCAGTATTTT. Amino acid sequence: CASSAAIYPRTDTQYF.

The rearrangement uses TRBV19 and TRBJ2-7; D possibly corresponds to TRBD1 (5 bases). V lost 6 bases, J lost 4 bases, and 7 bases lay in between. Germline CDR1 is LNHDA and CDR2 is SQIVND (reference sequence). The CDR3 length is 11 residues. The CDR3 here is CASRKGYEQYF. DNA for the CDR3: TGTGCCAGTAGAAAGGGGTACGAGCAGTACTTC.

This clone was observed a handful of times. The CDR3 protein is CASSQESRGYTF. The CDR3 DNA follows: TGCGCCAGCAGCCAAGAGAGTCGCGGCTACACCTTC. This chain uses TRBV4-1 with TRBJ1-2, with D unclear. Germline lookup yields CDR1 MGHRA and CDR2 YSYEKL. The CDR3 is 12 amino acids. With 0 bases removed from V and 8 bases from J, the gap between germline ends came to 7 bases.

V and J are TRBV5-5 and TRBJ2-5; D gene ambiguous. The CDR3 is 12 amino acids. From germline, CDR1 is SGHKS and CDR2 YYEKEE (reference sequence). The germline V and J ends were trimmed by 2 bases and 5 bases, with 7 bases remaining between them. This CDR3 is CASSLVGETQYF. The DNA of the CDR3 is TGTGCCAGCAGCTTAGTGGGGGAGACCCAGTACTTC.

The chain employs TRBV7-9 and TRBJ1-1, with TRBD1 as a possible D gene (5 bases). Trimming removed 5 bases from V and 10 bases from J, with 20 bases in between. Germline assignment: CDR1 SEHNR and CDR2 FQNEAQ (reference sequence). CDR3 length: 14 amino acids. The CDR3 loop reads CASSKGQEFDGAFF. CDR3 bases: TGTGCCAGCAGCAAGGGGCAGGAATTTGACGGAGCTTTCTTT.

V gene TRBV7-2 combines with J gene TRBJ2-7, with 10 bases fitting TRBD1. The germline CDR1 and CDR2 sequences are SGHTA and FQGNSA. Germline trimming cut 4 bases from V and 7 bases from J; bases unmatched to any gene: 10. CDR3 size: 15 residues. The CDR3 reads CASSSGTGAPREQYF. CDR3 bases: TGTGCCAGCAGCTCCGGGACAGGGGCTCCTCGGGAGCAGTACTTC.

The chain combines TRBV7-9 with TRBJ2-7; D ambiguous. The CDR3 extends over 13 amino acids. Germline-derived CDR1 and CDR2 are SEHNR and FQNEAQ (reference sequence). Trimming cost V 2 bases and J 6 bases, with 11 bases left between them. CDR3 in DNA: TGTGCCAGCAGCTTATCCCTCGTTGGCGAGCAGTACTTC. Protein product: CASSLSLVGEQYF.

This chain joins TRBV28 and TRBJ2-7, with 7 bases identical to TRBD1. The junction had 13 bases not matched to a gene; V was cut back by 6 bases and J by 5 bases. CDR1 and CDR2 (germline): MDHEN, SYDVKM. CDR3 length equals 15 residues. The DNA for the CDR3 is TGTGCCAGCAGCGATTACCAGACAGGGCGTGACGAGCAGTACTTC. Its translation: CASSDYQTGRDEQYF.